This T cell receptor (beta chain) was observed in a study of blood T cell repertoires in COVID-19. Individuals aged roughly 18 to 95 years were recruited from some 26 US areas. This CDR3 contains 14 residues. Germline CDR1 is MDHEN and CDR2 is SYDVKM. V was clipped by 6 bases and J by 8 bases; unmatched bases: 7. TCRdb's table, derived via immunoSEQ multiplex PCR, lists solely in-frame clones and lacks some. The data contain almost 500,000 clones, 80% to 90% of them singletons. The sample comprised PBMCs or T cells enriched from blood (not recorded which). The origin of this receptor is a woman aged 60 to 75 who had recovered from COVID-19. This sequence joins TRBV28 and TRBJ1-4; TRBD1 matches at 9 bases. The CDR3 loop is CASRNRGPVEKLFF. Written as DNA, the CDR3 is TGTGCCAGCAGAAACAGGGGGCCGGTCGAAAAACTGTTTTTT. Filled out from reference TRBV28 and TRBJ1-4, the complete variable domain reads DVKVTQSSRYLVKRTGEKVFLECVQDMDHENMFWYRQDPGLGLRLIYFSYDVKMKEKGDIPEGYSVSREKKERFSLILESASTNQTSMYLCASRNRGPVEKLFFGSGTQLSVL.